The 6 T cell receptor beta chains given below trace back to one sample, sequenced in a study of blood T cell repertoires in COVID-19. Profiled with immunoSEQ multiplex PCR; TCRdb holds only in-frame clones, not every one. The table shows a few hundred thousand clones, with around 87% occurring only once. Material: PBMCs or T cells enriched from blood (not recorded which). The receptors here all came from a woman aged 50 to 65 who had recovered from COVID-19.

The rearrangement joins TRBV11-3 to TRBJ2-1; 9 bases line up with TRBD2. V was clipped by 5 bases and J by 6 bases; unmatched bases: 14. The V gene's germline CDR1 is SGHNT and CDR2 YENEEA. This CDR3 region has 17 residues. CDR3: CASSPLLGAGGLNEQFF. In nucleotides, the CDR3 is TGTGCCAGCAGCCCCTTGTTAGGGGCGGGGGGGCTCAATGAGCAGTTCTTC.

This clone has a handful of counts. The chain employs TRBV7-2 and TRBJ1-3; a possible D gene is TRBD1 (6 bases). Trimming removed 6 bases from V and 3 bases from J, with 27 bases in between. This CDR3 comprises 19 residues. Germline CDR1 and CDR2: SGHTA and FQGNSA. The CDR3 nucleotides read TGTGCCAGCAGTCAGACCCTTGGGGGCAGGGGAAGGTTTGGAAACACCATATATTTT. This gives the protein CASSQTLGGRGRFGNTIYF.

V usage is TRBV28 and J usage is TRBJ1-6; D unresolved. Looked up from germline, CDR1 is MDHEN and CDR2 is SYDVKM. V dropped 6 bases and J dropped 8 bases, with 23 bases sitting between them. The CDR3 totals 17 residues. The CDR3 reads CASRRVAVEIFDSPLHF. In nucleotides, the CDR3 is TGTGCCAGCAGGAGGGTGGCGGTGGAGATATTTGATTCACCCCTCCACTTT.

This chain links TRBV5-1 with TRBJ1-4, with D perhaps matching TRBD1 (6 bases). The CDR3 runs 15 residues. Trimming took 0 bases from V and 7 from J, leaving 13 bases between them. In germline, CDR1 is SGHRS, CDR2 YFSETQ. The CDR3 DNA reads as TGCGCCAGCAGCTTGGGATGGCAGGGGAGTGAAAAACTGTTTTTT. It codes for CASSLGWQGSEKLFF.

As DNA, the CDR3 is TGTGCCAGCAAACCGGGGACAGGGAGCAATCAGCCCCAGCATTTT. Its protein is CASKPGTGSNQPQHF. The chain is built from TRBV6-5 and TRBJ1-5; 9 bases map to TRBD1. Germline values: CDR1 MNHEY, CDR2 SVGAGI. The CDR3 contains 15 residues. V lost 7 bases and J lost 1; bases outside the gene matches: 5.

The rearrangement joins TRBV27 to TRBJ2-1; TRBD1 aligns across 11 bases. Germline-derived CDR1 and CDR2 are MNHEY and SMNVEV (reference sequence). This CDR3 is built from 14 residues. V trimming: 6 bases; J trimming: 6 bases; junction bases outside the gene matches: 4. CDR3 coding DNA: TGTGCCAGCAGACCCGGGACAGGGGGCAATGAGCAGTTCTTC. Encoded protein: CASRPGTGGNEQFF.